This T cell receptor (beta chain) was recovered during a study of control samples from healthy donors and cancer patients. Clones were sequenced by immunoSEQ multiplex PCR, and TCRdb holds only the in-frame ones, with some missing. The sample records under 200,000 clones, about 95% being singletons. Germline V gene lookup returns CDR1 MNHEY and CDR2 SVGAGI. The CDR3 runs to 14 residues. V was clipped by 5 bases and J by 6 bases, with 14 bases between them. V usage is TRBV6-5 and J usage is TRBJ2-1; unclear D gene. This TCR came from a man aged 55 to 70 with colorectal cancer. The sequencing input was PBMCs. CDR3 protein: CASSRRAHSNEQFF. Here the CDR3 DNA reads TGTGCCAGCAGTCGACGGGCACACAGCAATGAGCAGTTCTTC.